This TCR beta chain was sequenced for a study of OX40 agonist ivuxolimab in advanced cancers. The assay was immunoSEQ multiplex PCR, and TCRdb's table has in-frame clones only and misses some. The sample lists 60,000 or so clones, 70% to 90% occurring once. Study outcomes and limitations: At 0.1 to 3.0 mg/kg and by week 6, clonal expansion occurred in CD4+ and CD8+ blood T cells.

This CDR3 has 12 amino acids. The V and J ends lost 1 base and 3 bases respectively, with 4 bases between them. Germline V gene data show CDR1 as SGHTA and CDR2 as FQGNSA. To note about this clone: Antigen: not known.

The rearrangement uses TRBV7-2 and TRBJ2-7; D remains ambiguous. This clonotype originated in an adult with an advanced solid tumor such as melanoma, head and neck, liver or kidney cancer. Sequencing was performed on CD4+ or CD8+ T cells sorted from blood, taken in a trial of the OX40 agonist ivuxolimab. CDR3: CASSLELYEQYF. The CDR3 DNA reads as TGTGCCAGCAGCTTAGAACTCTACGAGCAGTACTTC.